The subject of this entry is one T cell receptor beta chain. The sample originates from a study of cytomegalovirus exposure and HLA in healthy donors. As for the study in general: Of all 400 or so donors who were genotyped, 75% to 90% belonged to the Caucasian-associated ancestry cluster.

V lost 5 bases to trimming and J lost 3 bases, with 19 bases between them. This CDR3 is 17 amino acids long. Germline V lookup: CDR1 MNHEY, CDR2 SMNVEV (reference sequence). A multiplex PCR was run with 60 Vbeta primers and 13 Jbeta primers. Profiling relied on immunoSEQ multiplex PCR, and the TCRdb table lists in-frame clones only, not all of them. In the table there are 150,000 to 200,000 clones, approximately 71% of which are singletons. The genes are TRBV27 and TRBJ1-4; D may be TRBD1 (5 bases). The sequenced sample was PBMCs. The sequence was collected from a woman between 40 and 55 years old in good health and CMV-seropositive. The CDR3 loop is CASSLSGFSSPNEKLFF. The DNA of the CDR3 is TGTGCCAGCAGTCTTTCAGGGTTTTCATCTCCTAATGAAAAACTGTTTTTT.